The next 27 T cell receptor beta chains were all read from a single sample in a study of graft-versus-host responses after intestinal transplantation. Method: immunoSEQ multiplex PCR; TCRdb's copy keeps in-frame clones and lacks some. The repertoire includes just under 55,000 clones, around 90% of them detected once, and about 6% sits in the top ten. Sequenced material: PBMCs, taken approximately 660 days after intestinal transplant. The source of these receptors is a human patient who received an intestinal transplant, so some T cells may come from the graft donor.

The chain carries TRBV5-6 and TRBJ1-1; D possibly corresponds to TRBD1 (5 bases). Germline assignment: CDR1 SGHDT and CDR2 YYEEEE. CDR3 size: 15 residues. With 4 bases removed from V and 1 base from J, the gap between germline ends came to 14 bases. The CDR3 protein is CASSVMGVRNTEAFF. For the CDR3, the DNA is TGTGCCAGCAGCGTTATGGGGGTCCGGAACACTGAAGCTTTCTTT. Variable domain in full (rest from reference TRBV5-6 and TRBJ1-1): DAGVTQSPTHLIKTRGQQVTLRCSPKSGHDTVSWYQQALGQGPQFIFQYYEEEERQRGNFPDRFSGHQFPNYSSELNVNALLLGDSALYLCASSVMGVRNTEAFFGQGTRLTVV.

CDR3 residues: CASSLDWSGGATDTQYF. In nucleotides, the CDR3 is TGTGCCAGCAGCTTAGATTGGAGCGGGGGCGCCACAGATACGCAGTATTTT. V is TRBV11-3 and J is TRBJ2-3; 8 nucleotides line up with TRBD2. After removal of 0 bases from V and 2 bases from J, the junction contained 7 bases not matched to a gene. The V gene's germline CDR1 is SGHNT and CDR2 YENEEA. The CDR3 is 17 amino acids.

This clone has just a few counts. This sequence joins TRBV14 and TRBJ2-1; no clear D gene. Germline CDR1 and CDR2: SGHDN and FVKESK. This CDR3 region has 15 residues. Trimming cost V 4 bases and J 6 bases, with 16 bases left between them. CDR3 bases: TGTGCCAGCAGCCTTGACTTAGGGATGGGCAATGAGCAGTTCTTC. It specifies CASSLDLGMGNEQFF.

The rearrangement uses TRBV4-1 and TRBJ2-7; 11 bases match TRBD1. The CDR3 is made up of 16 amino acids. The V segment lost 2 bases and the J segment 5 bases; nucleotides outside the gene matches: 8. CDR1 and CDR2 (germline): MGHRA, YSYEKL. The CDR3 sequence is CASSQMWTGGWNEQYF. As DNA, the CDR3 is TGCGCCAGCAGCCAAATGTGGACAGGGGGCTGGAACGAGCAGTACTTC.

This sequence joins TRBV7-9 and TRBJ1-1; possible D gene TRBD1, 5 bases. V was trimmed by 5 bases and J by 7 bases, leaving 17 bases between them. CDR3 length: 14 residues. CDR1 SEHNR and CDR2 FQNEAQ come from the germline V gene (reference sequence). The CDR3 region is CASSPLGEGNEAFF. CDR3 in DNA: TGTGCCAGCAGCCCACTGGGGGAGGGGAATGAAGCTTTCTTT.

CDR3: CASSKTQGLLSPYNEQFF. CDR3 DNA: TGTGCCAGTAGTAAAACACAGGGGCTCTTATCACCCTACAATGAGCAGTTCTTC. J is TRBJ2-1 and V is TRBV19; 7 positions agree with TRBD1. The CDR3 runs 18 residues. Trimming removed 4 bases from V and 2 bases from J; junction bases left unmatched: 14. Germline V CDR1 and CDR2: LNHDA, SQIVND (reference sequence).

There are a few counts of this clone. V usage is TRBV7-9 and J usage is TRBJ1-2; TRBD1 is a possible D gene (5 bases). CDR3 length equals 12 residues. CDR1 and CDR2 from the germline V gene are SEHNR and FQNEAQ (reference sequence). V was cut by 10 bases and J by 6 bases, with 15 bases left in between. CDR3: CATTGRADGYTF. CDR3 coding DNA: TGTGCCACCACGGGACGAGCGGATGGCTACACCTTC.

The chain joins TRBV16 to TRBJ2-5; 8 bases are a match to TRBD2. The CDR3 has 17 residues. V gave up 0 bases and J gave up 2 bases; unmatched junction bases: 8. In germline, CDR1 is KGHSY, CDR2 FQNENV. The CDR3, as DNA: TGTGCCAGCAGCCAATCGTTCGGGGGGGCCCGGCAAGAGACCCAGTACTTC. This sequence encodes CASSQSFGGARQETQYF.

The CDR3: CASSEGDTQYF. The CDR3 region has the DNA TGTGCCAGCTCGGAGGGGGATACGCAGTATTTT. This sequence joins TRBV7-9 and TRBJ2-3; D possibly corresponds to TRBD2 (6 bases). This CDR3 spans 11 amino acids. In germline, CDR1 is SEHNR, CDR2 FQNEAQ (reference sequence). Trimming removed 8 bases from V and 6 bases from J, with 9 bases in between.

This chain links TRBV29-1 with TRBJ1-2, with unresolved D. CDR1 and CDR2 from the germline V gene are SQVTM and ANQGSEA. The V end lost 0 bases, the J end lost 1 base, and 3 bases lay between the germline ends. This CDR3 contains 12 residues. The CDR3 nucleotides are TGCAGCGTTGAAGACAGTAACTATGGCTACACCTTC. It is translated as CSVEDSNYGYTF.

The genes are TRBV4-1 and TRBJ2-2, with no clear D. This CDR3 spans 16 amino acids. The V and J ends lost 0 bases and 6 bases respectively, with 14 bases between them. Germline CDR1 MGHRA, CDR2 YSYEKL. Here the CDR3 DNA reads TGCGCCAGCAGCCAAGACGAATACAGTCCCGCCGGGGAGCTGTTTTTT. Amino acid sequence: CASSQDEYSPAGELFF.

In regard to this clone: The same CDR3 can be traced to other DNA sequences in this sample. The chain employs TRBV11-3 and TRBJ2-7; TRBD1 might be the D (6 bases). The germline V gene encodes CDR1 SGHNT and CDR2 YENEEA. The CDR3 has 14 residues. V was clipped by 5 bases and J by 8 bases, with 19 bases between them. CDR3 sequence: CASSPSWDMEQQYF. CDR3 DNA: TGTGCCAGCAGCCCGTCGTGGGACATGGAGCAGCAGTACTTC.

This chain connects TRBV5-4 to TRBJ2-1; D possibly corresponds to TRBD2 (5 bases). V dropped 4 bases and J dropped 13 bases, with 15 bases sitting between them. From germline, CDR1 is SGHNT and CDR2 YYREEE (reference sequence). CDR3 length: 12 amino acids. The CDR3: CASSEKLTKQFF. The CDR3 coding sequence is TGTGCCAGCAGCGAGAAATTGACTAAACAGTTCTTC.

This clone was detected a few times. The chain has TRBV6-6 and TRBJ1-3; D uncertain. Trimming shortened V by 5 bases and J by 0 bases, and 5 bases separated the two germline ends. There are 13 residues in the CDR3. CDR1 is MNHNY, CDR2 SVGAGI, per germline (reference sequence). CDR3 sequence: CASSLNSGNTIYF. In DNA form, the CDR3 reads TGTGCCAGCAGTCTAAACTCTGGAAACACCATATATTTT.

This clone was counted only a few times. Written as DNA, the CDR3 is TGTGCCTGGACGGGGGGCCGGGGTCAGCCCCAGCATTTT. Its protein is CAWTGGRGQPQHF. The J gene is TRBJ1-5, the V gene TRBV30; TRBD1 might be the D (6 bases). Germline loops: CDR1 GTSNPN, CDR2 SVGIG (reference sequence). This CDR3 is 13 amino acids long. Trimming took 4 bases from V and 6 from J, leaving 13 bases between them.

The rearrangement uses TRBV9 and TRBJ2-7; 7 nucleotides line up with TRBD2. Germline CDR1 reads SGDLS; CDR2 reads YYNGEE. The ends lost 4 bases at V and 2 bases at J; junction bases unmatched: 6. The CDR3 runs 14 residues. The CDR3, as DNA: TGTGCCAGCAGCCCAAGTGGGGGGGCCTACGAGCAGTACTTC. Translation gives CASSPSGGAYEQYF.

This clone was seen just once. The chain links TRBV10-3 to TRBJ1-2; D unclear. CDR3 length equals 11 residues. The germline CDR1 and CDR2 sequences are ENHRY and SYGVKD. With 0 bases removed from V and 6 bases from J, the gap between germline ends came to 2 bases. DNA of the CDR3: TGTGCCATCAGTGAGTCGGATGGCTACACCTTC. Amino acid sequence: CAISESDGYTF.

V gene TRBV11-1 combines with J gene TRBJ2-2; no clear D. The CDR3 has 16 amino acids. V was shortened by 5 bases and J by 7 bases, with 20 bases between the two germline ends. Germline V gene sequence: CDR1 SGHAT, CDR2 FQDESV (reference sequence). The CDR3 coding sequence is TGTGCCAGCAGCCATCTCTCGACTGTCCCCGGCGGGGAGCTGTTTTTT. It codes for CASSHLSTVPGGELFF. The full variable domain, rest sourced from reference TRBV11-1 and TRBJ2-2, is EAEVAQSPRYKITEKSQAVAFWCDPISGHATLYWYRQILGQGPELLVQFQDESVVDDSQLPKDRFSAERLKGVDSTLKIQPAELGDSAMYLCASSHLSTVPGGELFFGEGSRLTVL.

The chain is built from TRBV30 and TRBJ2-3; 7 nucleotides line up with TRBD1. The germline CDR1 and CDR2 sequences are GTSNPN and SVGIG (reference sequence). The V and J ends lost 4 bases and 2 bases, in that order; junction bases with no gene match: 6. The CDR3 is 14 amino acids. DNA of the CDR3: TGTGCCTGGACGGGGACAGCGTACACAGATACGCAGTATTTT. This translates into CAWTGTAYTDTQYF.

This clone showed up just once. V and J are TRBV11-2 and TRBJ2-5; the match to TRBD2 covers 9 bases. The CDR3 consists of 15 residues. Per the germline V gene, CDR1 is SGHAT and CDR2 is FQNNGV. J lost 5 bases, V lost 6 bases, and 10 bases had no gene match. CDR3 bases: TGTGCCAGCAGATACGCGGGGGGGCCGGAGGAGACCCAGTACTTC. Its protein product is CASRYAGGPEETQYF.

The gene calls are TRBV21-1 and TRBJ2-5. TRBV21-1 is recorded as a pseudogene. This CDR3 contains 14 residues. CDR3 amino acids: CASSNFWVQETQYF. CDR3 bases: TGTGCCAGCAGCAACTTCTGGGTGCAAGAGACCCAGTACTTC.

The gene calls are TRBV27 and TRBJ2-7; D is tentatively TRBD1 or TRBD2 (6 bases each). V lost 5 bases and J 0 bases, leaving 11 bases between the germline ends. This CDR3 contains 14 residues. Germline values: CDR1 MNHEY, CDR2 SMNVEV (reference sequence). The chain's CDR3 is CASSRGTLSYEQYF. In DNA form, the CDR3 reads TGTGCCAGCAGTCGGGGGACACTCTCCTACGAGCAGTACTTC.

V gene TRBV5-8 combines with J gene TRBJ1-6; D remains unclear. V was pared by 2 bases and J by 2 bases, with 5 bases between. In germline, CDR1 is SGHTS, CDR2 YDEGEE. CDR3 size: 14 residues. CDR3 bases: TGTGCCAGCAGCTTACTTCCCTATAATTCACCCCTCCACTTT. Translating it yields CASSLLPYNSPLHF.

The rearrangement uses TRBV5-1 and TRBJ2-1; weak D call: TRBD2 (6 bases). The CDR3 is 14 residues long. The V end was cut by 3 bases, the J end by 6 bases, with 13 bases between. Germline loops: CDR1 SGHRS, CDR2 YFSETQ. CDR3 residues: CASSSRLVFNEQFF. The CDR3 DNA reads TGCGCCAGCAGCTCCCGACTAGTTTTCAATGAGCAGTTCTTC.

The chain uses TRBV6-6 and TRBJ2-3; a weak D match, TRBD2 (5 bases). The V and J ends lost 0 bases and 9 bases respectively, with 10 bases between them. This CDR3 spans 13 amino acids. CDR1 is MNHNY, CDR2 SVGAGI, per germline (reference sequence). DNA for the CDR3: TGTGCCAGCAGTTACTCAGAGGGAGTGACGCAGTATTTT. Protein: CASSYSEGVTQYF.

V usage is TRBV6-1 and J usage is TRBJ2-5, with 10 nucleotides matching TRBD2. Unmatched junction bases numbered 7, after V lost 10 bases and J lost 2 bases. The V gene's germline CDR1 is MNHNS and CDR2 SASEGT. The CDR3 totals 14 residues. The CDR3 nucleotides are TGTGCCACAGAGCGGGGGGGCAATCAAGAGACCCAGTACTTC. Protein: CATERGGNQETQYF.

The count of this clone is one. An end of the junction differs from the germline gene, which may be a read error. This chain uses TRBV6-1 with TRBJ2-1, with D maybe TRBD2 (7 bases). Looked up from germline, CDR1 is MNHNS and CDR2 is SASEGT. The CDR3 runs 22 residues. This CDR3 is CASSELGGAGAYIPTSYNEQFF. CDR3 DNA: TGCGCCAGCAGTGAATTAGGGGGGGCGGGGGCCTATATACCCACCTCCTACAATGAGCAGTTCTTC.